This TCR beta chain was captured by sequencing in a study of identical twins. This clonotype was detected a few times. Template switching added a universal primer site; cDNA carried unique molecular identifiers. MiXCR, run by TCRdb on the 5' RACE reads, gives a single entry per CDR3 protein. The sample carries hundreds of thousands of distinct CDR3 sequences, about an eighth recorded once. Germline CDR1 reads SEHNR; CDR2 reads FQNEAQ (reference sequence). Trimming cost V 1 base and J 6 bases, with 6 bases left between them. This CDR3 has 12 amino acids. The sequencing input was memory (CD45RO+) T cells sorted from blood. The clonotype comes from a woman aged 18-35 years in good health. The chain employs TRBV7-9 and TRBJ1-1; D remains unclear. CDR3 sequence reads: CASSLGVPEAFF. CDR3 sequence (DNA): TGTGCCAGCAGCTTAGGGGTCCCTGAAGCTTTCTTT.